This is a list of T cell receptor beta chains from one sample in a study of shared clonotypes between healthy human individuals. TCRdb's table, derived via immunoSEQ multiplex PCR, lists solely in-frame clones and lacks some. Of around 2.1 million clones in the sample, 93% were seen once. Input material: naive CD8+ T cells from PBMCs. All receptors derive from a young man in good health. Some clones in this sample may be carry-over from other donors' samples. Each CDR3 is given with its conserved first and last residue. Fields, in order: D gene, J gene, V gene, clone size, CDR3 DNA, CDR3 protein. D genes are given only for firm matches. Clone size appears in some rows only: once, few, many, or a class for an expanded clone.

. | TRBJ2-7 | TRBV28 | . | TGTGCCAGCAGTCTCGGGGGTTTGGAGCAGTACTTC | CASSLGGLEQYF
. | TRBJ2-7 | TRBV5-3 | . | TGTGCCAGCAGCTTGGTCTTTCCCTCCTACGAGCAGTACTTC | CASSLVFPSYEQYF
TRBD2 | TRBJ2-3 | TRBV6-5 | . | TGTGCCAGTGGGGGGGACTACCGAGGAGATACGCAGTATTTT | CASGGDYRGDTQYF
. | TRBJ2-7 | TRBV28 | . | TGTGCCAGCGCCCGGACGGGCTCCTACGAGCAGTACTTC | CASARTGSYEQYF
. | TRBJ2-5 | TRBV7-6 | . | TGTGCCAGCAGCCCGCAGCTAGGTATAAGGGAGACCCAGTACTTC | CASSPQLGIRETQYF
. | TRBJ2-7 | TRBV7-9 | . | TGTGCCACCGCAGGGGATGTGGACGAGCAGTACTTC | CATAGDVDEQYF
. | TRBJ2-1 | TRBV29-1 | . | TGCAGCGTTGAAGGGCGGGATTGGTACAATGAGCAGTTCTTC | CSVEGRDWYNEQFF
. | TRBJ1-5 | TRBV7-8 | . | TGTGCCAGCAGCTTAGATGGCGGCGACAGCGGGCAGCCCCAGCATTTT | CASSLDGGDSGQPQHF
. | TRBJ2-7 | TRBV5-4 | . | TGTGCCAGCAGCTTGGTAGGGCCCTCCTACGAGCAGTACTTC | CASSLVGPSYEQYF
TRBD2 | TRBJ2-3 | TRBV27 | . | TGTGCCAGCAGCAACCCGACGACTAGCGGGAGGGCCGTATTGGATACGCAGTATTTT | CASSNPTTSGRAVLDTQYF
. | TRBJ2-7 | TRBV19 | . | TGTGCCAGTAGCCCGGGGAAAGGATCCTACGAGCAGTACTTC | CASSPGKGSYEQYF
TRBD2 | TRBJ2-7 | TRBV5-8 | . | TGTGCCAGCAGCTTGTTTTGGACTAGCGGGAGGACCTCTCAGGACGAGCAGTACTTC | CASSLFWTSGRTSQDEQYF
TRBD2 | TRBJ2-1 | TRBV13 | . | TGTGCCAGCAGCTTGGAGGCTAGCGGGCCCCTGGCCTACAATGAGCAGTTCTTC | CASSLEASGPLAYNEQFF
TRBD1 | TRBJ2-2 | TRBV6-5 | . | TGTGCCAGCAGTTACTCAGGACAGGGCCCCGGGGAGCTGTTTTTT | CASSYSGQGPGELFF
TRBD1 | TRBJ2-2 | TRBV19 | . | TGTGCCAGTAGTACGCCCGGGACAGACTACGTTGACGGGGAGCTGTTTTTT | CASSTPGTDYVDGELFF
. | TRBJ2-7 | TRBV19 | . | TGTGCCAGTCAACAGGAACTTGAGGGACCTTCCTACGAGCAGTACTTC | CASQQELEGPSYEQYF
. | TRBJ1-6 | TRBV4-3 | . | TGCGCCAGCAGCCAAGATTGGAATTCACCCCTCCACTTT | CASSQDWNSPLHF
TRBD1 | TRBJ2-7 | TRBV27 | . | TGTGCCAGCAGCCCTCGGGACAGGCTTAACTACGAGCAGTACTTC | CASSPRDRLNYEQYF
TRBD1 | TRBJ2-1 | TRBV25-1 | . | TGTGCCAGCTCCCGGGACAGGGTCTACAATGAGCAGTTCTTC | CASSRDRVYNEQFF
. | TRBJ2-7 | TRBV5-1 | once | TGCGCCAGCAGCTTAACCCCCAACCACTTGGACAGCCCATACGAGCAGTACTTC | CASSLTPNHLDSPYEQYF
. | TRBJ1-5 | TRBV19 | . | TGTGCCAGTAGTCTCCGACAGGTGGGACAGCCCCAGCATTTT | CASSLRQVGQPQHF
. | TRBJ2-3 | TRBV10-1 | . | TGCGCCAGCAGTGGGGGGGATTCTAGCACAGATACGCAGTATTTT | CASSGGDSSTDTQYF
. | TRBJ2-7 | TRBV27 | . | TGTGCCAGCAGTTTTTATAGCGGATCCTACGAGCAGTACTTC | CASSFYSGSYEQYF
. | TRBJ1-1 | TRBV11-2 | once | TGTGCCAGCTCAATGTGGGGGGTTAACACTGAAGCTTTCTTT | CASSMWGVNTEAFF
TRBD2 | TRBJ2-1 | TRBV7-6 | . | TGTGCCAGCAGCCCATATAGGGAAGGACTAGCGGGAGTAGGATACAATGAGCAGTTCTTC | CASSPYREGLAGVGYNEQFF
. | TRBJ1-3 | TRBV15 | . | TGTGCCACCAGCACCCGGACGGACGGAAACACCATATATTTT | CATSTRTDGNTIYF
TRBD1 | TRBJ2-1 | TRBV9 | . | TGTGCCAGCAGAGGCCGGGACAGGGCTGACAATGAGCAGTTCTTC | CASRGRDRADNEQFF
TRBD2 | TRBJ2-7 | TRBV27 | . | TGTGCCAGCAGTTTTGGGCTAGCGGACTACGAGCAGTACTTC | CASSFGLADYEQYF
TRBD2 | TRBJ2-2 | TRBV4-1 | . | TGCGCCAGCAGCCAAGACATAGCGGGAGTGGACACCGGGGAGCTGTTTTTT | CASSQDIAGVDTGELFF